This is a list of T cell receptor beta chains from one sample in a study of T cell responses to AZD1222 COVID-19 vaccine. The assay was immunoSEQ multiplex PCR, and TCRdb's table has in-frame clones only and misses some. The profile shows about 99,000 clones, 85% to 95% of them singletons. This specimen was peripheral blood, taken on day 0 of AZD1222 vaccination. The source of these receptors is an adult in good health. The CDR3 runs from the conserved cysteine through the conserved F or W. Fields, in order: V gene, D gene, J gene, clone size, CDR3 DNA, CDR3 protein. The D gene is left open where the match is weak. Part of the rows lack a size; the others show once, few, many or a class for expanded clones.

TRBV5-6,.,TRBJ2-2,.,TGTGCCAGCGGGGACTTCCTGAACACCGGGGAGCTGTTTTTT,CASGDFLNTGELFF
TRBV20-1,.,TRBJ2-3,.,TGCAGTGCTGTCACAGATACGCAGTATTTT,CSAVTDTQYF
TRBV7-2,TRBD1,TRBJ1-2,.,TGTGCCAGCAGCCCCGGTCAGGGGGTTATCGGCTACACCTTC,CASSPGQGVIGYTF
TRBV11-3,.,TRBJ2-2,.,TGTGCCAGCAGCTTTGAAGGGTTCGCCGGGGAGCTGTTTTTT,CASSFEGFAGELFF
TRBV7-2,.,TRBJ2-7,.,TGTGCCAGCAGCTTAGTACCATTCCCATTCTCTGCCTACGAGCAGTACTTC,CASSLVPFPFSAYEQYF
TRBV24-1,.,TRBJ2-1,.,TGTGCCACCAGTGATCCGGACAGATGGGATGAGCAGTTCTTC,CATSDPDRWDEQFF
TRBV12-3/TRBV12-4,TRBD2,TRBJ2-7,.,TGTGCCAGCAGTCAACTAGCGGGAGTTGAGCAGTACTTC,CASSQLAGVEQYF
TRBV7-2,TRBD1,TRBJ2-1,.,TGTGCCAGCAGCCCCGGGGACAGGGTTTATCATGAGCAGTTCTTC,CASSPGDRVYHEQFF
TRBV5-1,.,TRBJ2-7,.,TGCGCCAGCAGCGATGGGACCACCTACGAGCAGTACTTC,CASSDGTTYEQYF
TRBV7-9,.,TRBJ1-1,.,TGTGCCAGCAGCTTAGGGCAGGGCGACACTGAAGCTTTCTTT,CASSLGQGDTEAFF
TRBV19,.,TRBJ1-1,.,TGTGCCAGTAGTATCAGGCGAGGGCAGGGCGCCACTGAAGCTTTCTTT,CASSIRRGQGATEAFF
TRBV19,TRBD2,TRBJ2-5,.,TGTGCCAGTAGTATAGATCCCAGAGCGGGGCAAGAGACCCAGTACTTC,CASSIDPRAGQETQYF
TRBV24-1,.,TRBJ1-1,.,TGTGCCACCAGTATCCCCGGGCGGACTGAAGCTTTCTTT,CATSIPGRTEAFF
TRBV19,.,TRBJ2-6,.,TGTGCCAGTAGTATCTTGCCCCTCTCTGGGGCCAACGTCCTGACTTTC,CASSILPLSGANVLTF
TRBV5-1,.,TRBJ2-1,.,TGCGCCAGCAGCTTTCAAGGGCCAAGGGAGTTCTTC,CASSFQGPREFF
TRBV28,.,TRBJ1-3,.,TGTGCCAGCAGTTTATTCACTGGAAACACCATATATTTT,CASSLFTGNTIYF
TRBV3-1/TRBV3-2,TRBD2,TRBJ2-3,.,TGTGCCAGCAGCCAGAGAGGACTAGCGACAGATACGCAGTATTTT,CASSQRGLATDTQYF
TRBV7-9,.,TRBJ2-2,.,TGTGCCAGCAGCTTAGCTTTCGGGGACCTCGAAAGCACCGGGGAGCTGTTTTTT,CASSLAFGDLESTGELFF
TRBV7-9,.,TRBJ2-3,.,TGTGCCAGCAGCGTCTCTAGATCAAGACAGTATTTT,CASSVSRSRQYF
TRBV27,.,TRBJ2-3,.,TGTGCCAGCAGTTCCGGACTTCCCGGGGGACAAGATACGCAGTATTTT,CASSSGLPGGQDTQYF
TRBV7-3,.,TRBJ2-5,.,TGTGCCAGCAGCTTAATCGGCGGGGAAGAGACCCAGTACTTC,CASSLIGGEETQYF
TRBV10-2,.,TRBJ1-6,.,TGCGCCAGCAGTGAGTCCCATAATTCACCCCTCCACTTT,CASSESHNSPLHF
TRBV18,.,TRBJ1-6,.,TGTGCCAGCTCACCAAAGGCCGGGGGGCCCCTTGTAAGCGACCTCCACTTT,CASSPKAGGPLVSDLHF
TRBV5-6,TRBD1,TRBJ1-1,.,TGTGCCAGCAGCTTGCGGACAGGAGCAGCAGGGATTGCTTTCTTT,CASSLRTGAAGIAFF
TRBV18,.,TRBJ1-1,.,TGTGCCAGCTCACCACCTAATCGGGCTGCGAACACTGAAGCTTTCTTT,CASSPPNRAANTEAFF
TRBV24-1,.,TRBJ2-7,.,TGTGCCACCAGTGCCGGCTCCTACGAGCAGTACTTC,CATSAGSYEQYF
TRBV4-1,.,TRBJ1-1,.,TGCGCCAGCAGCCAAGGACCCCAGTCAGCTTTCTTT,CASSQGPQSAFF
TRBV7-9,.,TRBJ1-6,.,TGTGCCAGCAGCTTTACTGCTGATAATTCACCCCTCCACTTT,CASSFTADNSPLHF
TRBV5-3,.,TRBJ1-6,.,TGTGCCAGAAGCTTACCGCTTAGGCAGGGTTCCTATAATTCACCCCTCCACTTT,CARSLPLRQGSYNSPLHF
TRBV19,TRBD1,TRBJ1-4,few,TGTGCCAGTAGTGGAGCTGCCGGGACAGGGCATGAAAAACTGTTTTTT,CASSGAAGTGHEKLFF
TRBV7-9,TRBD1,TRBJ2-7,.,TGTGCCAGCAGCGACCCGACAGGGGGTGGGTACGAGCAGTACTTC,CASSDPTGGGYEQYF
TRBV6-1,TRBD1,TRBJ2-5,.,TGTGCCAGCAGTGTCGGATGGGGGACAGGGGTGTCACGCGGGAGGGAGACCCAGTACTTC,CASSVGWGTGVSRGRETQYF
TRBV18,.,TRBJ2-1,.,TGTGCCAGCTCCGGCAGGGCGGATGAGCAGTTCTTC,CASSGRADEQFF
TRBV18,TRBD1,TRBJ2-5,.,TGTGCCAGCTCACCAGGGAACAGGGGAGAGACCCAGTACTTC,CASSPGNRGETQYF
TRBV6-2/TRBV6-3,.,TRBJ2-7,few,TGTGCCAGCAGTTACGGTGAACTGGGAGAGCAGTACTTC,CASSYGELGEQYF
TRBV19,TRBD1,TRBJ2-5,.,TGTGCCAGTGCTTTAGAGGGGGCGAGAGAGACCCAGTACTTC,CASALEGARETQYF
TRBV19,.,TRBJ2-1,.,TGTGCCAGTAGTACCGGGACCGCAACACCAGATGAGCAGTTCTTC,CASSTGTATPDEQFF
TRBV6-5,.,TRBJ2-7,once,TGTGCCAGCAGGGCAGGGGCCTCGAGCTCCTACGAGCAGTACTTC,CASRAGASSSYEQYF
TRBV24-1,.,TRBJ2-7,.,TGTGCCACCAGTGCCGGGTCCTACGAGCAGTACTTC,CATSAGSYEQYF
TRBV7-8,.,TRBJ2-5,.,TGTGCCAGCAGCTTATTCGTGAAAGAGACCCAGTACTTC,CASSLFVKETQYF
TRBV2,.,TRBJ2-2,.,TGTGCCAGCAGTTATCTTCCCGGGGAGCTGTTTTTT,CASSYLPGELFF
TRBV4-3,.,TRBJ2-1,.,TGCGCCAGCAGCCAAGGCACTCGCTGGGCCTCCTACAATGAGCAGTTCTTC,CASSQGTRWASYNEQFF
TRBV6-5,.,TRBJ1-5,.,TGTGCCAGTGGGGGGGTACCCCAAGATCAGCCCCAGCATTTT,CASGGVPQDQPQHF
TRBV18,.,TRBJ2-2,.,TGTGCCAGCTCGGGAGCAGAGGGCGGGGAGCTGTTTTTT,CASSGAEGGELFF
TRBV18,TRBD1,TRBJ1-5,.,TGTGCCAGCTCACCGGGACAGGGCCAGCCCCAGCATTTT,CASSPGQGQPQHF
TRBV7-9,TRBD2,TRBJ2-3,.,TGTGCCAGCAGCTTCTTAGCGGGAGGAAGCACAGATACGCAGTATTTT,CASSFLAGGSTDTQYF
TRBV30,.,TRBJ1-2,.,TGTGCCTGGTCAAGAGGCTATGGCTACACCTTC,CAWSRGYGYTF
TRBV28,TRBD1,TRBJ1-1,.,TGTGCCAGCCAAAAACCTTATTCGGACAGGAAGAACACTGAAGCTTTCTTT,CASQKPYSDRKNTEAFF
TRBV19,.,TRBJ1-5,.,TGTGCCAGTAGTATAGTTGCTACCGGCAATCAGCCCCAGCATTTT,CASSIVATGNQPQHF
TRBV4-3,.,TRBJ2-2,few,TGCGCCAGCAGCCAAGAGATCCCGGGGGGCGCCGGGGAGCTGTTTTTT,CASSQEIPGGAGELFF
TRBV10-3,TRBD1,TRBJ1-1,.,TGTGCCATCAGTGAAAGACAGGGTTTCACTGAAGCTTTCTTT,CAISERQGFTEAFF
TRBV7-9,.,TRBJ1-5,.,TGTGCCAGCAGCCTCGGGGGGGATCAGCCCCAGCATTTT,CASSLGGDQPQHF
TRBV24-1,.,TRBJ2-5,once,TGTGCCACCAGTGATCGGGGGAAGGGGATGGAGACCCAGTACTTC,CATSDRGKGMETQYF
TRBV6-5,.,TRBJ1-4,.,TGTGCCAGCAGTTATCTTCGGGGATCGAGCAGAAAACTGTTTTTT,CASSYLRGSSRKLFF
TRBV15,TRBD2,TRBJ2-2,.,TGTGCCACCTCCTCGGGTCTGCGGGAGGTAAACACCGGGGAGCTGTTTTTT,CATSSGLREVNTGELFF
TRBV19,.,TRBJ2-4,once,TGTGCCAGTAGTGGTACAGCCAAAAACATTCAGTACTTC,CASSGTAKNIQYF
TRBV9,TRBD1,TRBJ2-3,large,TGTGCCAGCAGCGTAGAGGACAGGGGCACAGATACGCAGTATTTT,CASSVEDRGTDTQYF
TRBV23-1,TRBD1,TRBJ1-4,.,TGCGCCAGCAGTCAATGGCCAGGGGGCTTTGAAAAACTGTTTTTT,CASSQWPGGFEKLFF
TRBV5-1,.,TRBJ2-2,.,TGCGCCAGCAGCTTTACCGGCAGACAAGGGGAGCTGTTTTTT,CASSFTGRQGELFF